This entry describes one TCR beta chain. Its binding antigen is unknown. Qualities for individual bases were not recorded, and no much larger clone is one base off. The record originates from a study of blood T cell repertoires in COVID-19 (dated by TCRdb to about 2020). Regarding the research as a whole: The collaborator samples originated in the United States, Italy and Spain and spanned the acute and convalescent phases of COVID-19. The repertoires were released in a freely available public database meant as a resource for research on the immune response to SARS-CoV-2. The prospective study material was composed of cDNA or gDNA derived from T cells, B-cell-depleted T cells, or PBMCs. Samples came from the ongoing ImmuneRACE study (first 160 participants) plus 1,254 subjects from 6 global collaborators. A de-identified subject ID, COVID-19 status, age in years and sex were almost always included in the sample metadata. HLA class I and class II types, where available, came from metadata supplied by the sample provider rather than from assay-based typing. Subjects who had been exposed to COVID-19, were actively infected with it, or had recovered from it provided the deeply sampled blood TCRbeta repertoires that made up the dataset.

The CDR3 runs 14 residues from the cysteine to the phenylalanine. Only the CDR3 DNA stays, 42 bases, in frame from base 1. For CDR1 and CDR2, the germline V gene (reference sequence) lists PRHDT and FYEKMQ. V sheds 1 base and J sheds 2 bases, leaving 9 bases between their ends. At one collaborating source in Seattle, patients were enrolled during active infection and were followed longitudinally through the course of disease. Collaborating institutions collected whole blood in K2EDTA tubes following their own protocols. Collaborator samples were shipped for TCRbeta analysis as frozen whole blood, isolated PBMCs, or DNA extracted from either sample type. What the study reported, not specific to this receptor: The amount of clinical and demographic metadata varied by source and participant and was provided uncurated.

TCRbeta CDR3 regions were amplified from genomic DNA using the immunoSEQ Assay, a bias-controlled multiplex PCR. The authors processed their data as follows. Within the assay, amplification of reference gene primers was used to estimate how many nucleated cells each sample contained. To quantify the absolute abundance of each unique TCRbeta CDR3 rearrangement, sequence reads were collapsed and filtered. For each sample, productive Simpson clonality was calculated as the square root of Simpson's diversity index over productive rearrangements. In its TCRdb copy, this immuneACCESS table keeps in-frame sequences only and misses some clones. Where compared with another copy, unresolved V genes explain less than half of these, and the others have no known cause. The DNA gave D and trimming, while V, J and clone size come from that table. The table for this sample lists approximately 140,000 clones; roughly nine tenths of them were counted only once. Clones ranked in the top ten supply 2.5% of the sample.

This receptor was identified in a human donor with COVID-19, enrolled during active disease. The donor label of this sample is uncertain. Sequencing was performed on peripheral blood. The rearranged chain carries TRBV13 and TRBJ2-7, and the D gene may be TRBD2, 6 bases matching. The CDR3: CASSLDGRAYEQYF. The DNA is as follows: TGTGCCAGCAGCTTAGACGGGAGAGCCTACGAGCAGTACTTC.